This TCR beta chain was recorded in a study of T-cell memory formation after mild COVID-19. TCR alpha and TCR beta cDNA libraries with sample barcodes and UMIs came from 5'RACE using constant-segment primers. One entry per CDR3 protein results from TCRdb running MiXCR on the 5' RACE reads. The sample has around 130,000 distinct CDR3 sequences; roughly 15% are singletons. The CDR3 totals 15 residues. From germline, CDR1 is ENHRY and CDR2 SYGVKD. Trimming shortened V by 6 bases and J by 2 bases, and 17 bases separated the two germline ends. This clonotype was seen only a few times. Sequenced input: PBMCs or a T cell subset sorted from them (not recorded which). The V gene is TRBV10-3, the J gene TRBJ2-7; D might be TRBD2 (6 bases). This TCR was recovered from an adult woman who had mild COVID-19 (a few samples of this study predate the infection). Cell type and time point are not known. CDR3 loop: CAISGTRDETYEQYF. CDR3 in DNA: TGTGCCATCAGCGGGACGCGGGACGAAACCTACGAGCAGTACTTC.